The sequence of this T cell receptor beta chain was determined in a study of regulatory T cells in long-lasting Graves disease. Study-wide points: There were preferences for TRBV28, TRBJ1-2 and TRBJ2-5 in persistent disease. The analysis examined peripheral blood only and excluded thyroid tissue.

Regarding time point: newly diagnosed GD, antithyroid drugs for less than 3 months. Generation of the TCR library employed RNA extracted from PBMCs. Graves' disease diagnoses used American Thyroid Association guidelines. Arm-PCR of CDR3 regions and iRepertoire HTBI primers were used to build TCR beta libraries. TCRdb recomputed calls from the multiplex PCR reads with MiXCR, one row per CDR3 protein. This sample has around 500,000 distinct CDR3 sequences, with around 12% found just once. The germline V gene encodes CDR1 SGHRS and CDR2 YFSETQ. This CDR3 comprises 14 residues. Regarding this clonotype: Antigen unknown. The germline gene is not matched at one end of the junction; a read error may be the cause.

The sample was also linked to a second study, of T cells in Graves' hyperthyroidism and ophthalmopathy. That source adds: Blood shared most expanded thyroid clonotypes above 0.001.

V usage is TRBV5-1 and J usage is TRBJ1-1; no clear D gene. This sample comprised peripheral blood mononuclear cells (PBMCs), obtained at new diagnosis, from a patient treated with antithyroid drugs. This clonotype was obtained from a woman in her twenties or thirties with Graves disease. The CDR3 here is CANSLRPKNTEAFF. The CDR3 coding sequence is TGCGCCAACAGCTTGCGTCCTAAGAACACTGAAGCTTTCTTT.